Shown below are 21 T cell receptor beta chains from a single sample sequenced in a study of blood T cell repertoires in COVID-19 (dated by TCRdb to 2019 to 2021). Library construction relied on the immunoSEQ multiplex PCR assay. The immuneACCESS repertoire file appears here via TCRdb, limited to in-frame rearrangements. These files lack a portion of the clones; in checked studies, under half of the deficit traces to unresolved V genes, and the cause of the others is not known. The sample table lists about 300,000 clones, about 89% of them with a count of one. The ten largest account for under 6.5% of the sample. The source material was peripheral blood. The origin of the receptors is a man between 18 and 35 years old who had recovered from COVID-19.

This clone was counted ten times or more. This chain connects TRBV7-2 to TRBJ1-3; D unclear. The germline gives CDR1 SGHTA, CDR2 FQGNSA. Trimming removed 1 base at V and 15 bases at J, with 13 bases between. The CDR3 length is 12 residues. The CDR3 DNA reads as TGTGCCAGCAGCTTAGGGGCGCAGGATAGATATTTT. Translating it yields CASSLGAQDRYF.

The chain links TRBV6-5 to TRBJ1-2; D gene unclear. There are 15 residues in the CDR3. V dropped 5 bases and J dropped 0 bases, with 13 bases sitting between them. Germline V gene lookup returns CDR1 MNHEY and CDR2 SVGAGI. CDR3 in DNA: TGTGCCAGCAGTCCCGGAGGGAACGCTAACTATGGCTACACCTTC. It encodes CASSPGGNANYGYTF.

The rearrangement uses TRBV6-1 and TRBJ1-1, with 10 bases that match TRBD1. V lost 4 bases, J lost 5 bases, and 10 bases stayed unmatched. Germline loops: CDR1 MNHNS, CDR2 SASEGT. CDR3 length: 16 residues. In DNA, the CDR3 is TGTGCCAGCAGTGCTCCTACGGGACAGGGGCGAACTGAAGCTTTCTTT. It yields the protein CASSAPTGQGRTEAFF.

The chain combines TRBV5-1 with TRBJ1-1; D possibly corresponds to TRBD1 (6 bases). V lost 3 bases to trimming and J lost 5 bases, with 14 bases between them. The CDR3 has 14 residues. The germline CDR1 and CDR2 sequences are SGHRS and YFSETQ. The CDR3 coding sequence is TGCGCCAGCAGCTATAACAGGGAAAAGACTGAAGCTTTCTTT. This codes for CASSYNREKTEAFF.

V is TRBV5-6 and J is TRBJ1-6; the D is unclear. The CDR3 has 12 amino acids. Germline assignment: CDR1 SGHDT and CDR2 YYEEEE. Trimming cost V 2 bases and J 10 bases, with 7 bases left between them. CDR3 residues: CASSFPGSPLHF. CDR3 in DNA: TGTGCCAGCAGCTTTCCGGGGTCACCCCTCCACTTT.

The chain employs TRBV11-2 and TRBJ2-5; D may be TRBD1 (5 bases). CDR1 is SGHAT, CDR2 FQNNGV, per germline. The CDR3 spans 17 residues. Trimming removed 0 bases at V and 5 bases at J, with 19 bases between. The CDR3 nucleotides are TGTGCCAGCAGCTTAGACGTCGGCAGGAACCCAGGGGAGACCCAGTACTTC. Protein: CASSLDVGRNPGETQYF.

The gene calls are TRBV30 and TRBJ2-1; D unresolved. V lost 4 bases and J 8 bases, leaving 18 bases between the germline ends. The germline V gene encodes CDR1 GTSNPN and CDR2 SVGIG (reference sequence). This CDR3 has 14 amino acids. CDR3 residues: CAWTPSQSNYEQFF. CDR3 sequence (DNA): TGTGCCTGGACTCCCTCCCAGTCCAATTATGAGCAGTTCTTC. The variable domain in full, completed from reference TRBV30 and TRBJ2-1, reads SQTIHQWPATLVQPVGSPLSLECTVEGTSNPNLYWYRQAAGRGLQLLFYSVGIGQISSEVPQNLSASRPQDRQFILSSKKLLLSDSGFYLCAWTPSQSNYEQFFGPGTRLTVL.

The chain uses TRBV5-4 and TRBJ1-4; 9 bases fit TRBD1. The CDR3 totals 14 residues. CDR1 and CDR2 (germline): SGHNT, YYREEE (reference sequence). Losses at the gene ends were 2 bases for V and 8 bases for J; bases not matched to a gene: 4. The CDR3 coding sequence is TGTGCCAGCAGCTTACAGGGGGCGGCGGAAAAACTGTTTTTT. Residues: CASSLQGAAEKLFF.

For the CDR3, the DNA is TGTGCCAGCAGCTTAGGAGGGACAGGAGCCTACGAGCAGTACTTC. Amino acid sequence: CASSLGGTGAYEQYF. This chain uses TRBV11-3 with TRBJ2-7; 8 bases agree with TRBD1. Germline V gene sequence: CDR1 SGHNT, CDR2 YENEEA. V trimming: 1 base; J trimming: 2 bases; junction bases outside the gene matches: 4. The CDR3 loop spans 15 amino acids.

This chain links TRBV4-1 with TRBJ1-5; 8 bases match TRBD1. This CDR3 has 17 amino acids. V was clipped by 0 bases and J by 3 bases; unmatched bases: 7. From germline, CDR1 is MGHRA and CDR2 YSYEKL. The CDR3 region has the DNA TGCGCCAGCAGCCAAGATGGGCGGACAGGGCTCAATCAGCCCCAGCATTTT. Amino acid sequence: CASSQDGRTGLNQPQHF.

The chain links TRBV20-1 to TRBJ1-1; a possible D gene is TRBD1 (5 bases). Trimming left V 3 bases short and J 1 base short, with 9 bases between. Germline CDR1 reads DFQATT; CDR2 reads SNEGSKA (reference sequence). This CDR3 spans 13 amino acids. The CDR3 DNA is TGCAGTGCTAGTGAAGGGGCGAACACTGAAGCTTTCTTT. This codes for CSASEGANTEAFF.

This clone was detected only a few times. V is TRBV27 and J is TRBJ1-1; 7 nucleotides match TRBD1. There are 13 residues in the CDR3. The V gene end was trimmed by 7 bases and the J gene end by 5 bases; junction bases not matched to a gene: 7. Per the germline V gene, CDR1 is MNHEY and CDR2 is SMNVEV (reference sequence). CDR3 sequence (DNA): TGTGCCAGCACGACAGGGCTTGGGACTGAAGCTTTCTTT. This encodes CASTTGLGTEAFF.

The CDR3, as DNA: TGTGCCAGCAGTTTGCGACAGGGGAACAATGAGCAGTTCTTC. It translates to CASSLRQGNNEQFF. This sequence joins TRBV6-5 and TRBJ2-1; TRBD1 matches at 8 bases. Trimming at V came to 4 bases and at J to 5 bases, leaving 4 bases not matched to a gene. This CDR3 comprises 14 residues. The germline V gene has CDR1 MNHEY and CDR2 SVGAGI.

The V gene is TRBV7-6, the J gene TRBJ2-1, with 7 bases lining up with TRBD1. The J segment lost 1 base and the V segment lost 1 base, leaving 4 bases of the junction unmatched. Germline CDR1 SGHVS, CDR2 FNYEAQ. This CDR3 comprises 16 residues. The CDR3, as DNA: TGTGCCAGCAGCTTAGAGACAGGGCTGTCCTACAATGAGCAGTTCTTC. Its protein product is CASSLETGLSYNEQFF. The variable domain in full, completed from reference TRBV7-6 and TRBJ2-1, reads GAGVSQSPRYKVTKRGQDVALRCDPISGHVSLYWYRQALGQGPEFLTYFNYEAQQDKSGLPNDRFSAERPEGSISTLTIQRTEQRDSAMYRCASSLETGLSYNEQFFGPGTRLTVL.

The chain joins TRBV2 to TRBJ1-1; D is unresolved. V lost 4 bases and J lost 0, with 12 bases in between. The CDR3 runs to 15 residues. In germline, CDR1 is SNHLY, CDR2 FYNNEI. CDR3 coding DNA: TGTGCCAGCAGTGGAGGGCTAGGGATGAACACTGAAGCTTTCTTT. Amino acid sequence: CASSGGLGMNTEAFF. Full variable domain (outside the CDR3, taken from reference TRBV2 and TRBJ1-1): EPEVTQTPSHQVTQMGQEVILRCVPISNHLYFYWYRQILGQKVEFLVSFYNNEISEKSEIFDDQFSVERPDGSNFTLKIRSTKLEDSAMYFCASSGGLGMNTEAFFGQGTRLTVV.

V is TRBV14 and J is TRBJ1-6; D is undetermined. Germline CDR1 reads SGHDN; CDR2 reads FVKESK. Trimming cost V 1 base and J 7 bases, with 14 bases left between them. This CDR3 has 16 amino acids. In DNA, the CDR3 is TGTGCCAGCAGCCAAGCGACGGCGGGATGGAATTCACCCCTCCACTTT. The encoded protein is CASSQATAGWNSPLHF.

The chain carries TRBV11-3 and TRBJ2-1; D not certain. Germline V gene lookup returns CDR1 SGHNT and CDR2 YENEEA. CDR3 length: 13 residues. The V gene lost 3 bases and the J gene lost 8 bases, with 11 bases spanning the gap. This CDR3 is CASSFWFGDEQFF. As DNA, the CDR3 is TGTGCCAGCAGCTTTTGGTTCGGAGATGAGCAGTTCTTC.

This chain connects TRBV4-1 to TRBJ1-5; 10 nucleotides align to TRBD1. The CDR3 is made up of 19 amino acids. Germline V gene sequence: CDR1 MGHRA, CDR2 YSYEKL. The V gene end was trimmed by 0 bases and the J gene end by 2 bases; junction bases not matched to a gene: 10. The CDR3 sequence: CASSQDTPGTGVGNQPQHF. The CDR3 nucleotides are TGCGCCAGCAGCCAAGACACCCCCGGGACAGGGGTGGGCAATCAGCCCCAGCATTTT.

The V and J genes are TRBV7-9 and TRBJ1-5; D gene ambiguous. CDR3 length equals 15 residues. From germline, CDR1 is SEHNR and CDR2 FQNEAQ (reference sequence). V shed 7 bases and J shed 0 bases, with 13 bases lying between them. In DNA, the CDR3 is TGTGCCAGCACCCCCACGGGGTATAGCAATCAGCCCCAGCATTTT. Translated, it gives CASTPTGYSNQPQHF.

The chain links TRBV27 to TRBJ2-7, with D tentatively TRBD2 (6 bases). Germline CDR1 is MNHEY and CDR2 is SMNVEV (reference sequence). V dropped 2 bases and J dropped 4 bases, with 9 bases sitting between them. The CDR3 covers 13 residues. The CDR3: CASSLVRGYEQYF. Here the CDR3 DNA reads TGTGCCAGCAGTTTAGTACGGGGGTACGAGCAGTACTTC.

The CDR3 DNA is TGTGCCAGCAGCCTTACAGATACGCAGTATTTT. The encoded protein is CASSLTDTQYF. The genes are TRBV7-9 and TRBJ2-3; D call uncertain. With 5 bases removed from V and 3 bases from J, the gap between germline ends came to 3 bases. This CDR3 has 11 residues. Per the germline V gene, CDR1 is SEHNR and CDR2 is FQNEAQ (reference sequence).